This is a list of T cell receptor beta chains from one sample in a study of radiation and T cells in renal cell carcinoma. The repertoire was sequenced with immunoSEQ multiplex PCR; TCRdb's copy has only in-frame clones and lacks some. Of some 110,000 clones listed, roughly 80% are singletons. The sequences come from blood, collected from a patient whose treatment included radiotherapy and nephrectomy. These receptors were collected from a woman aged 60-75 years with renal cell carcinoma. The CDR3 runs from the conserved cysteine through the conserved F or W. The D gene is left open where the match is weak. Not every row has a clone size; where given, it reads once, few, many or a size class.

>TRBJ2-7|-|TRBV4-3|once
TGCGCCAGCAGCCAAGAACAGGGAATCTCCTACGAGCAGTACTTC
CASSQEQGISYEQYF
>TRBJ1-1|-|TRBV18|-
TGTGCCAGCTCACCAAGGACAGCCACTGAAGCTTTCTTT
CASSPRTATEAFF
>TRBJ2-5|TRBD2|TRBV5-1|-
TGCGCCAGCAGCCCGCGGGGTAGCGGGGGGCCGGTGGAGACCCAGTACTTC
CASSPRGSGGPVETQYF
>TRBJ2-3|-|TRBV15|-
TGTGCCACCAGCAGAGAGACGGGAATCCGCACAGATACGCAGTATTTT
CATSRETGIRTDTQYF
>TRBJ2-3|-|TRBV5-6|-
TGTGCCAGCAGCTTGGACAGATTGAGGACAGATACGCAGTATTTT
CASSLDRLRTDTQYF
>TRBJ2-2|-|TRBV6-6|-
TGTGCCAGCAAGCCCCCCGGAAGGGACACCGGGGAGCTGTTTTTT
CASKPPGRDTGELFF
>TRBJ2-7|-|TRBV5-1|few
TGCGCCAGCAGCTCGACCGGGACTTCCTCCTACGAGCAGTACTTC
CASSSTGTSSYEQYF
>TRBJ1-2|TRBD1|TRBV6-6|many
TGTGCCAGCAGTTATCCAGGGGGAAGCTACACCTTC
CASSYPGGSYTF
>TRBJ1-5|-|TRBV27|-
TGTGCCAGCAGCCGGGGAATAACAGAGAATCAGCCCCAGCATTTT
CASSRGITENQPQHF
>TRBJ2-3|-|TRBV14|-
TGTGCCAGCAGCCAAGTCACGGGCCCCGGTGATACGCAGTATTTT
CASSQVTGPGDTQYF
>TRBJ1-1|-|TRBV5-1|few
TGCGCCAGCAGCTTGACCCTGAGGGTGGGAGCTTTCTTT
CASSLTLRVGAFF
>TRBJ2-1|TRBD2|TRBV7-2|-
TGTGCCAGCAGCACCCTTGGCGGGGGGTACTCCTACAATGAGCAGTTCTTC
CASSTLGGGYSYNEQFF
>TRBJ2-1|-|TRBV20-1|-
TGCAGTGCTATGTCCTACAATGAGCAGTTCTTC
CSAMSYNEQFF
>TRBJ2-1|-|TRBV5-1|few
TGCGCCAGCAGCTGGACAGATTCGGTCGCCGATGAGCAGTTCTTC
CASSWTDSVADEQFF
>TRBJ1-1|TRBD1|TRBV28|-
TGTGCCAGCAGTCCCCAGGAGGGGGCTGGAACTGAAGCTTTCTTT
CASSPQEGAGTEAFF
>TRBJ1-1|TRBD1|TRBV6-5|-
TGTGCCAGCAGCCCCGAGACAGGGGCCCCTGAAGCTTTCTTT
CASSPETGAPEAFF
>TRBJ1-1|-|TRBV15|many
TGTGCCACCAGCAGGACAGGGAACACTGAAGCTTTCTTT
CATSRTGNTEAFF
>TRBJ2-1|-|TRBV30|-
TGTGCCTGGAGTGTACCTTCCGTCTACAATGAGCAGTTCTTC
CAWSVPSVYNEQFF
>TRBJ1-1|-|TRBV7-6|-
TGTGCCAGCAGTAGAGGGGTTGGCCTCGAAGCTTTCTTT
CASSRGVGLEAFF
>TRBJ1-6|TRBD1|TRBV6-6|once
TGTGCCAGCAGTTACAAAGACAGGGGCAATTCACCCCTCCACTTT
CASSYKDRGNSPLHF
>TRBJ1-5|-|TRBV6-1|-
TGTGCCAGCAGTGAAGCGAAGGGTCAGCCCCAGCATTTT
CASSEAKGQPQHF
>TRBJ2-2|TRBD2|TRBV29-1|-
TGCAGCGCAGCCACCGGGACTAGTGTGGGGGAGCTGTTTTTT
CSAATGTSVGELFF
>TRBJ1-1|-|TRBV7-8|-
TGTGCCAGCAGCTTAGGGGGGGGTCTAACTGAAGCTTTCTTT
CASSLGGGLTEAFF
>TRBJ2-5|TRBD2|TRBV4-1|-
TGCGCCAGCAGCCCCTCCGTGGCGGGGGGCGAACAAGAGACCCAGTACTTC
CASSPSVAGGEQETQYF
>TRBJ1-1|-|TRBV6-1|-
TGTGCCAGCTCTCTGGGGGAGGGGAGGAACACTGAAGCTTTCTTT
CASSLGEGRNTEAFF
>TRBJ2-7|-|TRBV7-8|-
TGTGCCAGCAGCATCGTCGGCGAGCAGTACTTC
CASSIVGEQYF
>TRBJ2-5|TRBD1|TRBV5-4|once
TGTGCCAGCAGCTCTCGTGACAGGGACCAAGAGACCCAGTACTTC
CASSSRDRDQETQYF
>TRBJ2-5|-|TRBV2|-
TGTGCCAGCAGGTCACAAGGGGTGGCCCAGTACTTC
CASRSQGVAQYF
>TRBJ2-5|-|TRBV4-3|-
TGCGCCAGCAGCCAAGGACCGGGACGAAGGGAGACCCAGTACTTC
CASSQGPGRRETQYF
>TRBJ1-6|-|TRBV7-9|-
TGTGCCAGCAGCAACCAGGATTCACCCCTCCACTTT
CASSNQDSPLHF
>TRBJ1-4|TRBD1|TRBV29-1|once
TGCAGCGCCCGACCTGGACAGGACGAAGGAAAACTGTTTTTT
CSARPGQDEGKLFF
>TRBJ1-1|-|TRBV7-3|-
TGTGCCAGCAGCTTAACGTTCGGTAGTAGGGCTTTCTTT
CASSLTFGSRAFF
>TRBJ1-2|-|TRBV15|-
TGTGCCACCAGCAGAGATACAGCTAACTATGGCTACACCTTC
CATSRDTANYGYTF
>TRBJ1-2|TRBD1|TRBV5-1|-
TGCGCCAGCAGCTCGGGACAGGGGTATGGCTACACCTTC
CASSSGQGYGYTF
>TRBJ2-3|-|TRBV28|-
TGTGCCAGCAGAGCCGGCCATTCCACAGATACGCAGTATTTT
CASRAGHSTDTQYF
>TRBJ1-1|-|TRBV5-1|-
TGTGCCAGCAGCTGGGCAACACAGGGAAAAGCTTTCTTT
CASSWATQGKAFF
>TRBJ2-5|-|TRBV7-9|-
TGTGCCAGCAGCTTAGGTCTGGGGGGCGAGACCCAGTACTTC
CASSLGLGGETQYF
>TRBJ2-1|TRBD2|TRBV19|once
TGTGCCAGTAGTATAGTTGTAGCGGGGTCCTACAATGAGCAGTTCTTC
CASSIVVAGSYNEQFF
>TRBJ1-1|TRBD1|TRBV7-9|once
TGTGCCAGCAGCATATCCTCACAGGGGCGGACTGAAGCTTTCTTT
CASSISSQGRTEAFF
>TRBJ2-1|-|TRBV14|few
TGTGCCAGCAGCCAAGAACCCGGACAACCTGAGCAGTTCTTC
CASSQEPGQPEQFF
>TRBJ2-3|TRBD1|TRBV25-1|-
TGTGCCAGCAGTTTAGGGGCGGGACAGGGAGCAGATACGCAGTATTTT
CASSLGAGQGADTQYF
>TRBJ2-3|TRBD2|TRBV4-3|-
TGCGCCAGCAGCCAGCAGCGGGGTAGCACAGATACGCAGTATTTT
CASSQQRGSTDTQYF
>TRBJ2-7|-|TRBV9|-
TGTGCCAGCAGCCAAGGGGCAGGTCCTGTCGAGCAGTACTTC
CASSQGAGPVEQYF
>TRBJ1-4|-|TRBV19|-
TGTGCCAGTACCGGGGGCTCTAATACTAATGAAAAACTGTTTTTT
CASTGGSNTNEKLFF
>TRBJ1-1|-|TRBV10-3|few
TGTGCCATCAGTGAGTCGTTCGGGGGGCGCGGGGCTGAAGCTTTCTTT
CAISESFGGRGAEAFF
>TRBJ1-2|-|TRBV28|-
TGTGCCAGCAGCCTATCCTCCAGGGACTATGGCTACACCTTC
CASSLSSRDYGYTF
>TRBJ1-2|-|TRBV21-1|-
TGTGCCAGCAGCGGGGGTAGCAACTATGGCTACACCTTC
CASSGGSNYGYTF
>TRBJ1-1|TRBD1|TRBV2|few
TGTGCCAGCAGTCCAGGGGGCCCGAACACTGAAGCTTTCTTT
CASSPGGPNTEAFF
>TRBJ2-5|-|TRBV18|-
TGTGCCAGCTCACCACAGCCGGGGCCCGAGACCCAGTACTTC
CASSPQPGPETQYF
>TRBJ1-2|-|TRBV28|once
TGTGCCAGCAGTTTTGGGCGGTATGGCTACACCTTC
CASSFGRYGYTF
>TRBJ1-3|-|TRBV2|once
TGTGCCAGCAGAATCTCGTCTTCGGGGGACACCATATATTTT
CASRISSSGDTIYF
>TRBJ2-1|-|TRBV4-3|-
TGCGCCAGCAGCCAGGGCCCTAGTCCCTACAATGAGCAGTTCTTC
CASSQGPSPYNEQFF